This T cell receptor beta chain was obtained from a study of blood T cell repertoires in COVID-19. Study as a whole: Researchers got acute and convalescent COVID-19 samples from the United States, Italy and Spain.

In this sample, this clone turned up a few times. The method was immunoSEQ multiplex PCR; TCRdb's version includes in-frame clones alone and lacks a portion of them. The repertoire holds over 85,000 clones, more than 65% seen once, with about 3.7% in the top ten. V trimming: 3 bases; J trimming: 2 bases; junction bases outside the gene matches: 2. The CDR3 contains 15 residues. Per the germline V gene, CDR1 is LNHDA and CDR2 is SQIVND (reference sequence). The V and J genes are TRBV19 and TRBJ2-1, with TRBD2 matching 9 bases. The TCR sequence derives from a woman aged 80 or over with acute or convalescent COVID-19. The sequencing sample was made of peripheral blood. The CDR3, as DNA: TGTGCCAGTAGTATTAGCGGGAGCCCCTACAATGAGCAGTTCTTC. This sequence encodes CASSISGSPYNEQFF.